This entry features one T cell receptor (beta chain) sequence. These data are taken from a study of cytomegalovirus exposure and HLA in healthy donors. In the PCR, 60 Vbeta and 13 Jbeta primers were used. Only in-frame clones appear in the TCRdb table, and some are missing; sequencing was by immunoSEQ multiplex PCR. The table records about 160,000 clones, approximately 80% of them present only once. Trimming took 10 bases from V and 5 from J; bases not matched to a gene: 12. The CDR3 has 14 amino acids. CDR1 and CDR2 from the germline V gene are SNHLY and FYNNEI. The TCR sequence derives from a man aged 50-59 years in good health and CMV-seropositive. Specimen: PBMCs. The chain links TRBV2 to TRBJ2-7, with TRBD2 matching over 9 bases. The CDR3 region is CAINFSGGRDEQYF. In nucleotides, the CDR3 is TGTGCCATCAATTTTAGCGGGGGTCGGGACGAGCAGTACTTC.